This T cell receptor beta chain stems from a study of T-cell reconstitution after alpha-beta-depleted transplantation in children. This sample's TCRbeta library carried unique molecular identifier barcodes. Via MiXCR, TCRdb re-called the PCR reads, giving one row per CDR3 protein. The sample lists about 500,000 distinct CDR3 sequences, approximately 30% seen once, with roughly 2.5% in the top ten. The CDR3 is 13 residues long. V was trimmed by 2 bases and J by 8 bases, leaving 13 bases between them. The V gene's germline CDR1 is SQVTM and CDR2 ANQGSEA. The material was PBMCs from the stem cell graft donor, obtained from the stem cell graft. The receptor's source is a human donor who donated a stem cell graft to a child with aplastic anemia. The V and J genes are TRBV29-1 and TRBJ2-1, with D hard to call. CDR3 sequence (DNA): TGCAGCGTTGAACCGGGCCCCGGCGATGAGCAGTTCTTC. Amino acid sequence: CSVEPGPGDEQFF.